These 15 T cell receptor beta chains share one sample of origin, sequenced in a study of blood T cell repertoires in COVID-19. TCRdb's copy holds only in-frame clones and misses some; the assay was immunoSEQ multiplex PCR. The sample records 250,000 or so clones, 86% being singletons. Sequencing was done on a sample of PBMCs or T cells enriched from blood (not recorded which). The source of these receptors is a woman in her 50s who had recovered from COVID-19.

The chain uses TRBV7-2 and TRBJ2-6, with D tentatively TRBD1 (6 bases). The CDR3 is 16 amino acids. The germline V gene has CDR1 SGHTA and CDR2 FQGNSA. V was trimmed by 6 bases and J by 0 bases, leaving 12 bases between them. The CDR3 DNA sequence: TGTGCCAGCAGTCTACAGGGATCCTCTGGGGCCAACGTCCTGACTTTC. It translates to CASSLQGSSGANVLTF.

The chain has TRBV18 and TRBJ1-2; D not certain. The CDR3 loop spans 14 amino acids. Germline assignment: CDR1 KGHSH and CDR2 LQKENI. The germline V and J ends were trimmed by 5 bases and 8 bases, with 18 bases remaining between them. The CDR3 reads CASSSASGGEGYTF. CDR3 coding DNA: TGTGCCAGCTCATCTGCTTCGGGCGGGGAAGGCTACACCTTC. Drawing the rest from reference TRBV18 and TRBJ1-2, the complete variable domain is NAGVMQNPRHLVRRRGQEARLRCSPMKGHSHVYWYRQLPEEGLKFMVYLQKENIIDESGMPKERFSAEFPKEGPSILRIQQVVRGDSAAYFCASSSASGGEGYTFGSGTRLTVV.

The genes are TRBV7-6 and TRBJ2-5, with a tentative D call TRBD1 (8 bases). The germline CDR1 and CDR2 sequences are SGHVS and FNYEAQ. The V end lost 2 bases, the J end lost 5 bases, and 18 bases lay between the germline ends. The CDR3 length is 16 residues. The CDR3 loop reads CASSLSGDRPWETQYF. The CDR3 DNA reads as TGTGCCAGCAGCTTAAGCGGGGACAGGCCCTGGGAGACCCAGTACTTC. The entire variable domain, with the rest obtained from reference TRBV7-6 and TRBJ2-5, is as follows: GAGVSQSPRYKVTKRGQDVALRCDPISGHVSLYWYRQALGQGPEFLTYFNYEAQQDKSGLPNDRFSAERPEGSISTLTIQRTEQRDSAMYRCASSLSGDRPWETQYFGPGTRLLVL.

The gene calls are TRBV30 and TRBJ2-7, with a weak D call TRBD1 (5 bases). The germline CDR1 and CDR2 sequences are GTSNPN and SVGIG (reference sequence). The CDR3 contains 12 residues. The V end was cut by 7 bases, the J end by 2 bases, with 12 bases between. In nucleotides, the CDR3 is TGTGCCTTGACAGCTACCACCTACGAGCAGTACTTC. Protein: CALTATTYEQYF.

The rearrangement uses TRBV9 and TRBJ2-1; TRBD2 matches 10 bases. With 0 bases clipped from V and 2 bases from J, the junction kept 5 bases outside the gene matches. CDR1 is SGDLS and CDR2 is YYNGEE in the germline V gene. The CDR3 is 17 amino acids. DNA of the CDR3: TGTGCCAGCAGCGTAGAGTTAGCGGGGGGTACCTACAATGAGCAGTTCTTC. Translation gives CASSVELAGGTYNEQFF.

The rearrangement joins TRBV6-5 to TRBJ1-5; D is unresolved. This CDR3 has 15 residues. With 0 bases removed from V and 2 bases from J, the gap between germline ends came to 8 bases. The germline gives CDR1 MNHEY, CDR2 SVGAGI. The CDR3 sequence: CASSYSTGGNQPQHF. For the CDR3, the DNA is TGTGCCAGCAGTTACTCGACCGGGGGCAATCAGCCCCAGCATTTT.

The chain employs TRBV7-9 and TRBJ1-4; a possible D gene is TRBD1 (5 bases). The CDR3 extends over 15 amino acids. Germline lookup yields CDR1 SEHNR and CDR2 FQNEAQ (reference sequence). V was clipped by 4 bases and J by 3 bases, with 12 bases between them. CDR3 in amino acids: CASSSSGIANEKLFF. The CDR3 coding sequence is TGTGCCAGCAGCTCCTCAGGGATCGCTAATGAAAAACTGTTTTTT.

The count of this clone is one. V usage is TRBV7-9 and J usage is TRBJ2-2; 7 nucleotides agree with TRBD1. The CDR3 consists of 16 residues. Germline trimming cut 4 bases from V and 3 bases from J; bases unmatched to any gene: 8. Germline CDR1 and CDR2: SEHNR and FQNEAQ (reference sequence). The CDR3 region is CASSSRTGGDTGELFF. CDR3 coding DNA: TGTGCCAGCAGCTCTAGGACAGGTGGGGACACCGGGGAGCTGTTTTTT.

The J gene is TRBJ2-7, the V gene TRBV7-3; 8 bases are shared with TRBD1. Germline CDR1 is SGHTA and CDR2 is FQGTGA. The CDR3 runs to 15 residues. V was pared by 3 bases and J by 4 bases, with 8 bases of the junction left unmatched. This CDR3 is CASSFPGTGLYEQYF. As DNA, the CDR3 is TGTGCCAGCAGCTTTCCAGGGACAGGTCTTTACGAGCAGTACTTC.

CDR3 sequence (DNA): TGTGCCAGCAGCGTAGAGGGGGTACGGAATTCACCCCTCCACTTT. Translated: CASSVEGVRNSPLHF. The chain has TRBV9 and TRBJ1-6; weak D call: TRBD1 (6 bases). Germline V gene data show CDR1 as SGDLS and CDR2 as YYNGEE. Trimming removed 0 bases from V and 7 bases from J, with 11 bases in between. CDR3 length equals 15 residues.

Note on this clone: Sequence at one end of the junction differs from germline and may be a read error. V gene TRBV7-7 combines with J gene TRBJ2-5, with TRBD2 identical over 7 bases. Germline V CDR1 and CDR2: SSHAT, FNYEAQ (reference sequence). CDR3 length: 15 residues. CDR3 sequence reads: CASSKGASGQETQYF. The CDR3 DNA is TGTGCTAGCAGCAAAGGGGCTAGCGGCCAAGAGACCCAGTACTTC. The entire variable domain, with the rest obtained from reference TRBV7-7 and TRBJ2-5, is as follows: GAGVSQSPRYKVTKRGQDVTLRCDPISSHATLYWYQQALGQGPEFLTYFNYEAQPDKSGLPSDRFSAERPEGSISTLTIQRTEQRDSAMYRCASSKGASGQETQYFGPGTRLLVL.

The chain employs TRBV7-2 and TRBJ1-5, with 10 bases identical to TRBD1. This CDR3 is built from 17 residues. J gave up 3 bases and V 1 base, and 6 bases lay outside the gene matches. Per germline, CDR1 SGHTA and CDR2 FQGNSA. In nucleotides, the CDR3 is TGTGCCAGCAGCTTAGGCGACAGGGGGCTTACCAATCAGCCCCAGCATTTT. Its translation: CASSLGDRGLTNQPQHF.

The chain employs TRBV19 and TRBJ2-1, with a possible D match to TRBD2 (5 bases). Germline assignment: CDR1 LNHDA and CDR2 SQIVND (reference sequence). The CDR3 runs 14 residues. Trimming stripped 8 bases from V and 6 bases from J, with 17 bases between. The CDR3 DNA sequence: TGTGCCAGTGGGGAGCGACTCCTTCTCAATGAGCAGTTCTTC. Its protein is CASGERLLLNEQFF. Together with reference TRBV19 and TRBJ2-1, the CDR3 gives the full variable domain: DGGITQSPKYLFRKEGQNVTLSCEQNLNHDAMYWYRQDPGQGLRLIYYSQIVNDFQKGDIAEGYSVSREKKESFPLTVTSAQKNPTAFYLCASGERLLLNEQFFGPGTRLTVL.

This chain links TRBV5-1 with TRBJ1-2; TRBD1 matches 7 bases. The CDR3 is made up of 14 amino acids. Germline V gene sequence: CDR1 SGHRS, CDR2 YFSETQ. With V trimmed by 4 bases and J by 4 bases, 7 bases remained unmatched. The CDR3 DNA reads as TGCGCCAGCAGCCCAGGGACAGCAGGCTATGGCTACACCTTC. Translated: CASSPGTAGYGYTF.

The DNA of the CDR3 is TGTGCCAGCAGCTTAGATGGAGGGACGGGCACTGAAGCTTTCTTT. The encoded protein is CASSLDGGTGTEAFF. The chain has TRBV7-2 and TRBJ1-1; a weak D match, TRBD1 (5 bases). Trimming pared 1 base from V and 4 bases from J, leaving 13 bases between. The CDR3 has 15 residues. The germline CDR1 and CDR2 sequences are SGHTA and FQGNSA.